Each of the 22 T cell receptor beta chains below was sequenced from the same sample in a study of beta chain features in type 1 diabetes. As every portion of the isolated RNA was reverse transcribed, the sequencing read expressed TCRB transcripts. Clones were sequenced by immunoSEQ multiplex PCR, and TCRdb holds only the in-frame ones, with some missing. The data show roughly 500,000 clones, around 10% seen once. Input material: naive CD4+ T cells from blood. The receptors originated from a woman between 18 and 29 years old in good health.

The J gene is TRBJ2-1, the V gene TRBV5-4; TRBD2 matches at 9 bases. Germline CDR1 SGHNT, CDR2 YYREEE (reference sequence). The J segment lost 7 bases and the V segment lost 4 bases, leaving 3 bases of the junction unmatched. The CDR3 is made up of 13 amino acids. The CDR3 DNA is TGTGCCAGCAGCCCAGGACTAGCGAATGAGCAGTTCTTC. Its translation: CASSPGLANEQFF.

The chain is built from TRBV29-1 and TRBJ1-4; possibly TRBD1 for D (5 bases). This CDR3 spans 13 amino acids. V was cut by 4 bases and J by 5 bases, with 11 bases left in between. Germline V CDR1 and CDR2: SQVTM, ANQGSEA. The CDR3 DNA reads TGCAGCGTTGGGGGCCTCCTGAATGAAAAACTGTTTTTT. It specifies CSVGGLLNEKLFF. Complete variable domain (other parts from reference TRBV29-1 and TRBJ1-4): SAVISQKPSRDICQRGTSLTIQCQVDSQVTMMFWYRQQPGQSLTLIATANQGSEATYESGFVIDKFPISRPNLTFSTLTVSNMSPEDSSIYLCSVGGLLNEKLFFGSGTQLSVL.

The CDR3 DNA sequence: TGTGCCAGCAGGAGCGGGAGGGCGACAGGGGAGCTGTTTTTT. It codes for CASRSGRATGELFF. This rearrangement joins TRBV6-5 to TRBJ2-2, with 10 bases fitting TRBD2. After removal of 6 bases from V and 8 bases from J, the junction contained 6 bases not matched to a gene. The CDR3 is made up of 14 amino acids. The germline CDR1 and CDR2 sequences are MNHEY and SVGAGI.

There are a few counts of this clone. This rearrangement joins TRBV5-1 to TRBJ1-1; no reliable D call. Germline V gives CDR1 SGHRS, CDR2 YFSETQ. The V end was cut by 2 bases, the J end by 0 bases, with 17 bases between. CDR3 length: 17 amino acids. The CDR3 spells CASSLLFRGSVNTEAFF. The CDR3 DNA reads TGCGCCAGCAGCTTACTTTTTCGTGGTTCTGTGAACACTGAAGCTTTCTTT.

V is TRBV10-3 and J is TRBJ2-5; 7 nucleotides match TRBD2. This CDR3 region has 13 residues. The germline gives CDR1 ENHRY, CDR2 SYGVKD. V lost 8 bases, J lost 5 bases, and 8 bases stayed unmatched. The CDR3 nucleotides read TGTGCCATCGTGAAACGGGGGGTGGAGACCCAGTACTTC. As protein: CAIVKRGVETQYF.

The chain links TRBV5-4 to TRBJ2-3, with 11 positions matching TRBD2. The CDR3 loop spans 15 amino acids. CDR1 SGHNT and CDR2 YYREEE come from the germline V gene (reference sequence). The J segment lost 3 bases and the V segment lost 4 bases, leaving 4 bases of the junction unmatched. The CDR3 DNA is TGTGCCAGCAGCCCGACTAGCGGGATTACAGATACGCAGTATTTT. Translating it yields CASSPTSGITDTQYF.

The sample holds a few counts of this clone. This chain joins TRBV23-1 and TRBJ2-2; D remains ambiguous. TRBV23-1 is filed as an ORF, its function uncertain. Trimming cost V 0 bases and J 0 bases, with 11 bases left between them. The length of the CDR3 is 17 residues. In DNA form, the CDR3 reads TGCGCCAGCAGTCAATCGAAAGGGCCGGCGAACACCGGGGAGCTGTTTTTT. Translation gives CASSQSKGPANTGELFF.

This clone was found once. The chain is built from TRBV7-2 and TRBJ2-1; TRBD1 aligns across 10 bases. CDR1 and CDR2 from the germline V gene are SGHTA and FQGNSA. CDR3 length: 15 residues. V lost 1 base to trimming and J lost 8 bases; unmatched junction nucleotides: 5. The CDR3 DNA is TGTGCCAGCAGCTTAGGACAGGGGGCGAACGATGAGCAGTTCTTC. Amino acid sequence: CASSLGQGANDEQFF.

The CDR3 DNA reads as TGTGCCAGCAGCGTTAGAGGGTCAGGAGAGACCCAGTACTTC. It yields the protein CASSVRGSGETQYF. The chain uses TRBV9 and TRBJ2-5, with D maybe TRBD2 (5 bases). Trimming shortened V by 2 bases and J by 4 bases, and 12 bases separated the two germline ends. The CDR3 has 14 residues. Germline V lookup: CDR1 SGDLS, CDR2 YYNGEE.

This chain uses TRBV4-1 with TRBJ2-5; D is undetermined. Germline V gene lookup returns CDR1 MGHRA and CDR2 YSYEKL. V lost 3 bases to trimming and J lost 2 bases, with 13 bases between them. The CDR3 spans 15 residues. In DNA, the CDR3 is TGCGCCAGCAGCCAGGGCTGGGCGGCGCAAGAGACCCAGTACTTC. Residues: CASSQGWAAQETQYF.

This rearrangement joins TRBV13 to TRBJ1-2; 7 bases fit TRBD1. Trimming took 5 bases from V and 0 from J; bases not matched to a gene: 6. Germline CDR1 and CDR2: PRHDT and FYEKMQ (reference sequence). This CDR3 contains 15 residues. The CDR3 sequence is CASSTRTGANYGYTF. DNA for the CDR3: TGTGCCAGCAGCACCCGGACAGGAGCTAACTATGGCTACACCTTC.

J is TRBJ2-3 and V is TRBV18; the match to TRBD1 covers 7 bases. The CDR3 totals 16 residues. The V gene end was trimmed by 5 bases and the J gene end by 2 bases; junction bases not matched to a gene: 10. From germline, CDR1 is KGHSH and CDR2 LQKENI. CDR3 sequence (DNA): TGTGCCAGCTCAGGATCCGGGACAGCAATCACAGATACGCAGTATTTT. Translation gives CASSGSGTAITDTQYF.

This sequence joins TRBV19 and TRBJ1-3; no definite D call. Germline CDR1 and CDR2: LNHDA and SQIVND (reference sequence). With 9 bases removed from V and 9 bases from J, the gap between germline ends came to 21 bases. The CDR3 contains 14 residues. The CDR3 here is CASKPEGGVFTIYF. As DNA, the CDR3 is TGTGCCAGCAAACCTGAGGGCGGCGTCTTCACCATATATTTT.

This clone was detected only a few times. The chain uses TRBV2 and TRBJ1-4; 7 nucleotides align to TRBD1. Germline CDR1 SNHLY, CDR2 FYNNEI. V shed 5 bases and J 7 bases; nucleotides not matched to a gene: 4. The CDR3 spans 13 residues. CDR3 amino acids: CASSPTGIEKLFF. The CDR3 region has the DNA TGTGCCAGCAGTCCGACAGGGATTGAAAAACTGTTTTTT.

The chain has TRBV9 and TRBJ2-1; the D is unclear. The V gene's germline CDR1 is SGDLS and CDR2 YYNGEE. Trimming took off 3 bases at V and 2 bases at J, with 12 bases between the two ends. CDR3 length equals 15 residues. This CDR3 is CASSEVGDPYNEQFF. The CDR3 nucleotides read TGTGCCAGCAGCGAAGTTGGGGATCCCTACAATGAGCAGTTCTTC.

The chain uses TRBV4-3 and TRBJ2-3; D uncertain. CDR1 is LGHNA, CDR2 YSLEER, per germline. This CDR3 has 14 residues. Trimming removed 2 bases from V and 2 bases from J, with 8 bases in between. In nucleotides, the CDR3 is TGCGCCAGCAGCCAACAGAGATACACAGATACGCAGTATTTT. It specifies CASSQQRYTDTQYF.

This chain uses TRBV6-5 with TRBJ2-1; TRBD1 matches 8 bases. Losses at the gene ends were 7 bases for V and 4 bases for J; bases not matched to a gene: 6. The CDR3 runs 14 residues. CDR1 is MNHEY, CDR2 SVGAGI, per germline. Written as DNA, the CDR3 is TGTGCCAGCATCAGGGACAGGAGATACAATGAGCAGTTCTTC. This gives the protein CASIRDRRYNEQFF.

The chain joins TRBV27 to TRBJ1-2, with TRBD1 matching 9 bases. Germline V gene data show CDR1 as MNHEY and CDR2 as SMNVEV (reference sequence). The V segment lost 2 bases and the J segment 7 bases; nucleotides outside the gene matches: 8. CDR3 length equals 15 residues. The chain's CDR3 is CASSLTGTGQSGYTF. CDR3 sequence (DNA): TGTGCCAGCAGTTTAACGGGGACAGGGCAGAGTGGCTACACCTTC.

The table lists this clone with a few counts. A much larger clonotype is one base distant, so this may be a read error. Distinct nucleotide sequences in the sample also encode this CDR3. V gene TRBV7-6 combines with J gene TRBJ2-5, with no clear D. The V gene's germline CDR1 is SGHVS and CDR2 FNYEAQ. CDR3 size: 11 residues. V was pared by 3 bases and J by 2 bases, with 1 base between. The CDR3 DNA is TGTGCCAGCAGCTTGCAAGAGACCCAGTACTTC. Protein: CASSLQETQYF.

The rearrangement links TRBV6-5 to TRBJ2-7; D is perhaps TRBD1 (5 bases). This CDR3 is built from 14 residues. Trimming stripped 5 bases from V and 2 bases from J, with 13 bases between. Germline V gene lookup returns CDR1 MNHEY and CDR2 SVGAGI. This chain's CDR3 is CASSKRQSTYEQYV. The CDR3, as DNA: TGTGCCAGCAGTAAACGACAGTCAACCTACGAGCAGTACGTC.

This clone was observed a handful of times. This chain uses TRBV9 with TRBJ2-6; 8 nucleotides line up with TRBD1. J lost 2 bases, V lost 4 bases, and 8 bases had no gene match. The CDR3 is 17 amino acids. Germline CDR1 reads SGDLS; CDR2 reads YYNGEE. Here the CDR3 reads CASSPATGGAGANVLTF. CDR3 in DNA: TGTGCCAGCAGCCCAGCCACAGGGGGAGCTGGGGCCAACGTCCTGACTTTC.

This clone has a handful of counts. V and J are TRBV19 and TRBJ2-1; 7 bases agree with TRBD1. Per the germline V gene, CDR1 is LNHDA and CDR2 is SQIVND (reference sequence). Trimming cost V 4 bases and J 1 base; bases outside gene matches: 4. The CDR3 runs 15 residues. Here the CDR3 DNA reads TGTGCCAGTAGTACTTGGGACAGATCCTACAATGAGCAGTTCTTC. Protein product: CASSTWDRSYNEQFF.